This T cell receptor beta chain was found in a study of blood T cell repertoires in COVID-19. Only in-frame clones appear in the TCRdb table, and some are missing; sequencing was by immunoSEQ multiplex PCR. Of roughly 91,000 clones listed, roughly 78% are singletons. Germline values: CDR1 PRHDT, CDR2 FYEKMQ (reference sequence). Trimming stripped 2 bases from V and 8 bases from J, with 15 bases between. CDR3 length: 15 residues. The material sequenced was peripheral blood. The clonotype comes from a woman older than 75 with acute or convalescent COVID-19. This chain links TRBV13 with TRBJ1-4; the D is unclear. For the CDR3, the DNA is TGTGCCAGCAGCTTACGCCTCACGGGTCAAGAAAAACTGTTTTTT. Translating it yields CASSLRLTGQEKLFF.